This is a list of T cell receptor beta chains from one sample in a study of cytomegalovirus exposure and HLA in healthy donors. TCRdb's table, derived via immunoSEQ multiplex PCR, lists solely in-frame clones and lacks some. The sample carries around 150,000 clones, around 80% recorded once. Sequenced sample: PBMCs. The receptors were gathered from a man younger than 40 in good health and CMV-seronegative. Both conserved end residues are part of each CDR3. A D gene is named only where the DNA matches it firmly. Rows may omit the clone size; those that give it use once, few, many or a size class.

TRBV13,.,TRBJ1-5,TRBD1,14,TGTGCCAGCAGCTTAGGACAGGGGTATCAGCCCCAGCATTTT,CASSLGQGYQPQHF
TRBV13,.,TRBJ2-1,TRBD2,16,TGTGCCAGCAGCACCCCTACTAGCGGGAGGACGAATGAGCAGTTCTTC,CASSTPTSGRTNEQFF
TRBV7-7,.,TRBJ1-4,TRBD1,13,TGTGCTAGCAGCCGGGACAGGAATGAAAAACTGTTTTTT,CASSRDRNEKLFF
TRBV6-6,few,TRBJ1-2,.,14,TGTGCCAGCAGTTTGGGGAGGGGGACATATGGCTACACCTTC,CASSLGRGTYGYTF
TRBV7-9,few,TRBJ2-2,TRBD2,19,TGTTCCAGCAGCTCCCCTACCTGGACTAGCGGGAGGGAAACCGGGGAGCTGTTTTTT,CSSSSPTWTSGRETGELFF
TRBV4-1,.,TRBJ2-4,TRBD2,16,TGCGCCAGCAGCCACACCGGGACTAGCGTGAAAAACATTCAGTACTTC,CASSHTGTSVKNIQYF
TRBV2,.,TRBJ1-5,.,15,TGTGCCAGCACCTCACGCGGGGTTGGCTATCAGCCCCAGCATTTT,CASTSRGVGYQPQHF
TRBV15,.,TRBJ1-1,.,12,TGTGCCACCAGGGGATTAGGGGATGAAGCTTTCTTT,CATRGLGDEAFF
TRBV7-2,.,TRBJ2-5,.,15,TGTGCCAGCAGCTTCACCTTATCCGGGCAAGAGACCCAGTACTTC,CASSFTLSGQETQYF
TRBV4-3,.,TRBJ1-4,.,15,TGCGCCAGCAGCCAAGGGCAGGGGAGTTTCGGAAAACTGTTTTTT,CASSQGQGSFGKLFF
TRBV29-1,.,TRBJ2-7,TRBD2,15,TGCAGCGTTGAAAGTCCTAGCGGGAGTTCCTACGAGCAGTACTTC,CSVESPSGSSYEQYF
TRBV18,.,TRBJ2-7,TRBD1,14,TGTGCCAGCTCACGGGAGACAGGGCCCTACGAGCAGTACTTC,CASSRETGPYEQYF
TRBV18,.,TRBJ1-5,.,15,TGTGCCAGCTCACCGGTACAGGGAAACAATCAGCCCCAGCATTTT,CASSPVQGNNQPQHF
TRBV7-2,.,TRBJ2-1,TRBD2,16,TGTGCCAGCAGCTTAGCGAGCTCTAGCGGGAGGATTGGGCAGTTCTTC,CASSLASSSGRIGQFF
TRBV11-2,.,TRBJ2-2,.,14,TGTGCCAGCAGCACACGACTGAACACCGGGGAGCTGTTTTTT,CASSTRLNTGELFF
TRBV28,.,TRBJ2-1,TRBD1,14,TGTGCCAGCAGTCGCGGGGACAGGGCCGCTGAGCAGTTCTTC,CASSRGDRAAEQFF
TRBV11-2,.,TRBJ1-2,TRBD1,15,TGTGCCAGCAGCCTAGGACAGGGGATTGACTATGGCTACACCTTC,CASSLGQGIDYGYTF
TRBV28,.,TRBJ1-1,.,13,TGTGCCAGCAGTTTCCTAGGGGGAAGTGAAGCTTTCTTT,CASSFLGGSEAFF
TRBV28,.,TRBJ2-7,.,15,TGTGCCAGCAGTTTCCAGGGGAAAATTCCCTACGAGCAGTACTTC,CASSFQGKIPYEQYF
TRBV5-4,.,TRBJ2-7,.,13,TGTGCCAGCACCCGACCGGGGTCCTACGAGCAGTACTTC,CASTRPGSYEQYF
TRBV7-2,.,TRBJ1-5,.,15,TGTGCCAGCAGCGAGGGCAGTTATAGCAATCAGCCCCAGCATTTT,CASSEGSYSNQPQHF
TRBV7-9,.,TRBJ2-1,.,16,TGTGCCAGCAGCCCCAACGCAGGGACAACTTACAATGAGCAGTTCTTC,CASSPNAGTTYNEQFF
TRBV6-1,.,TRBJ1-5,.,15,TGTGCCAGCAGTGAAACAGGGCTTAGCAATCAGCCCCAGCATTTT,CASSETGLSNQPQHF
TRBV11-2,.,TRBJ2-7,TRBD1,15,TGTGCCAGCAGACAACCGGGACAGGGGAACTACGAGCAGTACTTC,CASRQPGQGNYEQYF
TRBV10-2,.,TRBJ2-5,TRBD1,13,TGCGCCATTGGGACAGGGCATGGAGAGACCCAGTACTTC,CAIGTGHGETQYF
TRBV6-5,.,TRBJ2-7,TRBD2,14,TGTGCCAGCAGTCTCATGGGGGGGGGTTACGAGCAGTACTTC,CASSLMGGGYEQYF
TRBV4-1,.,TRBJ2-7,.,13,TGCGCCAGCAGCCACCCAGGGACATACGAGCAGTACTTC,CASSHPGTYEQYF
TRBV27,once,TRBJ2-1,.,14,TGTGCCAGCAGTTTGGAGGGCCAGGGTAATGAGCAGTTCTTC,CASSLEGQGNEQFF
TRBV29-1,once,TRBJ2-1,TRBD2,14,TGCAGCGTAGCAACTAGCGGGAGATACAATGAGCAGTTCTTC,CSVATSGRYNEQFF
TRBV19,.,TRBJ2-7,TRBD2,16,TGTGCCAGTAGTTCCGGGACTAGCGGGAACCCCTACGAGCAGTACTTC,CASSSGTSGNPYEQYF
TRBV6-6,.,TRBJ1-1,.,14,TGTGCCAGCAGTTACTCGATGGCTTCGCCTGAAGCTTTCTTT,CASSYSMASPEAFF
TRBV6-5,.,TRBJ2-1,TRBD2,15,TGTGCCAGCAGTCCGACTAGCGGGAGGGCCCGCGAGCAGTTCTTC,CASSPTSGRAREQFF
TRBV4-3,few,TRBJ1-4,TRBD1,18,TGCGCCAGCAGCCGAGCCGGGACAGGCGTTGCAACTAATGAAAAACTGTTTTTT,CASSRAGTGVATNEKLFF
TRBV19,.,TRBJ1-2,TRBD1,14,TGTGCCAGTGGACAGGGCCGAGCTAACTATGGCTACACCTTC,CASGQGRANYGYTF
TRBV9,.,TRBJ1-2,.,12,TGTGCCAGTAGAACAGGAGCCTATGGCTACACCTTC,CASRTGAYGYTF
TRBV5-1,once,TRBJ2-2,TRBD1,18,TGCGCCAGCAGCTGGAGGGGACAGGGGGCGCAGGGGACCGGGGAGCTGTTTTTT,CASSWRGQGAQGTGELFF
TRBV10-3,.,TRBJ1-2,TRBD1,13,TGTGCCATCAGTGAGGGACAGGGGTATGGCTACACCTTC,CAISEGQGYGYTF
TRBV7-9,.,TRBJ2-1,TRBD2,14,TGTGCCAGCAGCTTAGGCTCTAGCGGGACTGAGCAGTTCTTC,CASSLGSSGTEQFF
TRBV5-3,.,TRBJ2-7,.,14,TGTGCCAGAAGCTTGAGGCAGGCCAGCTACGAGCAGTACTTC,CARSLRQASYEQYF
TRBV7-6,.,TRBJ2-1,.,14,TGTGCCAGCAGCTTACGACAGTCCTACGATGAGCAGTTCTTC,CASSLRQSYDEQFF
TRBV18,.,TRBJ2-2,.,13,TGTGCCAGCTCACCCCGAGGGACCGGGGAGCTGTTTTTT,CASSPRGTGELFF
TRBV30,.,TRBJ2-1,TRBD2,13,TGTGCCTGGAGTAGGGGACTAGCAAATGAGCAGTTCTTC,CAWSRGLANEQFF
TRBV7-2,.,TRBJ2-5,TRBD2,13,TGTGCCAGCAGCTTATTCTCCGGGGGGGAGCAGTACTTC,CASSLFSGGEQYF
TRBV30,.,TRBJ2-7,TRBD1,13,TGTGCCTGGAGTGCCCGACAGGGGTACGAGCAGTACTTC,CAWSARQGYEQYF
TRBV27,.,TRBJ1-5,.,15,TGTGCCACCTGGGAGACCGGCAATTCAAATCAGCCCCAGCATTTT,CATWETGNSNQPQHF
TRBV9,.,TRBJ2-7,.,14,TGTGCCAGCAGCGTAGGGTCTAGCTCCTACGAGCAGTACTTC,CASSVGSSSYEQYF
TRBV7-9,.,TRBJ2-7,TRBD2,15,TGTGCCAGCAGCTTCGGTCTAGCGGCGACCTACGAGCAGTACTTC,CASSFGLAATYEQYF
TRBV11-2,.,TRBJ2-1,.,16,TGTGCCAGCAGCTTAGAGCGGGAAGGGTCCTACAATGAGCAGTTCTTC,CASSLEREGSYNEQFF
TRBV5-6,.,TRBJ1-4,.,12,TGTGCCAGCAGCGACCGGGTCTCGGAACTGTTTTTT,CASSDRVSELFF
TRBV28,.,TRBJ1-5,.,15,TGTGCCAGCAGTCCGTCTCTGGGAGGCAATCAGCCCCAGCATTTT,CASSPSLGGNQPQHF